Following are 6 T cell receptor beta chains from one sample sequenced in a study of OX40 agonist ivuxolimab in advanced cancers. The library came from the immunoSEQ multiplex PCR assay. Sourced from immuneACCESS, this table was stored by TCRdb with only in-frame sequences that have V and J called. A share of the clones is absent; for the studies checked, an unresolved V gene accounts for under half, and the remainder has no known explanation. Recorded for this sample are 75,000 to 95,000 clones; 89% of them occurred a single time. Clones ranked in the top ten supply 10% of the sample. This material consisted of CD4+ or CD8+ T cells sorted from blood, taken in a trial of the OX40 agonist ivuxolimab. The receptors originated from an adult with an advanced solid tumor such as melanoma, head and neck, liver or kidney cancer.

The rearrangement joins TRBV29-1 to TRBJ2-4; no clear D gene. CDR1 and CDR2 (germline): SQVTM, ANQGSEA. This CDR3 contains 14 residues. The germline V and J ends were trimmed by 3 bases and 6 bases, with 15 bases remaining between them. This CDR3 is CSVERGQEGNIQYF. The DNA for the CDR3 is TGCAGCGTTGAGAGAGGCCAGGAAGGAAACATTCAGTACTTC.

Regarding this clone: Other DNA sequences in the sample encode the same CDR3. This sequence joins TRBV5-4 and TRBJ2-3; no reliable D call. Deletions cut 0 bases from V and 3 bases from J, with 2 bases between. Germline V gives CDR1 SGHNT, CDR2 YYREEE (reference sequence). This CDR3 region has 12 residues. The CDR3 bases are TGTGCCAGCAGCTTGGAAACAGATACGCAGTATTTT. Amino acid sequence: CASSLETDTQYF.

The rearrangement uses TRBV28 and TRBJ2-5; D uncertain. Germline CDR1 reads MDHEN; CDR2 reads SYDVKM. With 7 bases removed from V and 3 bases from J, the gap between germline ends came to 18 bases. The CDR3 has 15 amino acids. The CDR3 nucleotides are TGTGCCAGCACCCCCCATCGGGCGGACGAAGAGACCCAGTACTTC. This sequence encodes CASTPHRADEETQYF.

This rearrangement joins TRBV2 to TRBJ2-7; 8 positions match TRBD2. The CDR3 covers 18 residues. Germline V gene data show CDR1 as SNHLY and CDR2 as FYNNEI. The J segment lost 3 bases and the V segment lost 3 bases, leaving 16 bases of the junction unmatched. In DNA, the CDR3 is TGTGCCAGCAGTGATCTTGGCCTAGCGGGCCCCAATAACTACGAGCAGTACTTC. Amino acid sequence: CASSDLGLAGPNNYEQYF.

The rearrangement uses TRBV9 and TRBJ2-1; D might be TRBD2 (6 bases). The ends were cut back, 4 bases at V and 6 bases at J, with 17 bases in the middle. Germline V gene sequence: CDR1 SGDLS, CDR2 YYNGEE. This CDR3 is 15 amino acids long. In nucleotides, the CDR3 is TGTGCCAGCAGCCCCCAATCGGGAGAAGGCAATGAGCAGTTCTTC. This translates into CASSPQSGEGNEQFF.

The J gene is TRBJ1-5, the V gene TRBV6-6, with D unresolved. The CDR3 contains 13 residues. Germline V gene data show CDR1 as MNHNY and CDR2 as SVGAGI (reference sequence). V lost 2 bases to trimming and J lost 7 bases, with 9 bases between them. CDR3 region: CASSYAGWQPQHF. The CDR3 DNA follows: TGTGCCAGCAGTTACGCGGGGTGGCAGCCCCAGCATTTT.